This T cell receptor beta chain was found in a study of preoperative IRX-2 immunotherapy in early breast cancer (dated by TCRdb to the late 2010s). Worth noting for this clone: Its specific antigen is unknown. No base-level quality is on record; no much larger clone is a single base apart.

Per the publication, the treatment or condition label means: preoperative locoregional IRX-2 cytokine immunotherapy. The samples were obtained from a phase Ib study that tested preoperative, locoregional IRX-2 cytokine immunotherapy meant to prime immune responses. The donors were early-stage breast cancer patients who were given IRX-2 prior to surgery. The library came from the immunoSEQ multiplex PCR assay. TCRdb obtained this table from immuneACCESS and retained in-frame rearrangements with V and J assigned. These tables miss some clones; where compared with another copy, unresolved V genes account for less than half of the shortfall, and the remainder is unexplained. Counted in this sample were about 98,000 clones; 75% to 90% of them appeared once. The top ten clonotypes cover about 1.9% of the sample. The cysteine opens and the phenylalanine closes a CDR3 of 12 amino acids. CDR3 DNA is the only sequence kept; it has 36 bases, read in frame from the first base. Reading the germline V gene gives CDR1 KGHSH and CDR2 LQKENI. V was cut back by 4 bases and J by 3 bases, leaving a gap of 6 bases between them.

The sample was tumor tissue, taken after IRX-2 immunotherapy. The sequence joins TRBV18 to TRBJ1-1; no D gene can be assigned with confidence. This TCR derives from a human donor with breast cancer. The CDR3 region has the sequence CASSRADTEAFF. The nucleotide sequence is TGTGCCAGCTCACGGGCAGACACTGAAGCTTTCTTT.